This T cell receptor (beta chain) was captured in a study of OX40 agonist ivuxolimab in advanced cancers. For the study in its entirety: Ivuxolimab, which targeted the costimulatory receptor OX40 (CD134), was an agonistic, fully human IgG2 monoclonal antibody. Intravenous ivuxolimab was administered to patients every 2 weeks at six dose levels: 0.01, 0.1, 0.3, 1.5, 3 and 10 mg/kg. Of the 52 patients in dose escalation, 19 had hepatocellular carcinoma, some 15 had melanoma, 9 had renal cell carcinoma and 9 had head and neck cancer. A male proportion of around 81% and a mean age of 60 years, ranging from 23 to 79, were recorded for the dose-escalation cohort. Prior anti-PD-1, anti-PD-L1 or anti-CTLA-4 therapy was permitted, and checkpoint inhibitors had been received by about 37% of dose-escalation patients. Partial responses were achieved by three dose-escalation patients, of whom one had hepatocellular carcinoma and two had cutaneous melanoma. The point of sequencing TCRbeta in the periphery was to test whether ivuxolimab changed TCR sequence diversity and drove clonal T-cell expansion. The monotherapy dose-escalation portion (N of about 50 patients) of the phase I ivuxolimab trial is reported in the paper. The investigation overall reported the following: Partial responders in the 0.1-3.0 mg/kg groups had among the lowest normalized peripheral clonal expansion, especially among CD8+ T cells. After ivuxolimab, CD8+ T cells had more expanded clones than CD4+ T cells on average. Clonal expansion of both CD4+ and CD8+ blood T cells was observed from baseline to week 6 at doses 0.1 to 3.0 mg/kg. The antigen specificity of the peripheral T cells that underwent clonal expansion was not determined. Low levels of normalized T-cell clonal expansion were also shown by some nonresponding patients.

For sequencing of the TCRbeta CDR3 region, genomic DNA was extracted from the sorted cells. The immunoSEQ Assay was used for sequencing of TCRbeta CDR3 regions. What TCRdb holds here is the immuneACCESS table cut down to in-frame rearrangements. Part of the clones is not present; checked against another copy, under half of the missing clones reflect an unresolved V gene, and the others are unexplained. The sample records 60,000 to 75,000 clones, about 94% of which are singletons. Around 19% of the sample is held by the ten biggest clonotypes. In the case of this clone: What antigen it recognizes has not been identified. At one end, the junction sequence differs from germline, possibly due to a read error.

Patients with autoimmune disease history or receiving systemic immunosuppression were excluded from the trial. Peripheral blood for TCR sequencing was collected from all dose cohorts at baseline, on cycle 4 day 1, and on cycle 7 day 1. Samples were obtained from an open-label, multicenter, first-in-human phase I dose-escalation trial of ivuxolimab. The trial enrolled adults with locally advanced or metastatic head and neck squamous cell, hepatocellular, melanoma or renal cell carcinoma. Before TCR sequencing, CD4+ T cells and CD8+ T cells were sorted from peripheral blood as separate populations. There are 15 amino acids in the CDR3, from cysteine to phenylalanine inclusive. Only CDR3 DNA remains: 45 bases, in frame from the first base. Looking up the germline V gene (reference sequence) yields CDR1 SSHAT and CDR2 FNYEAQ.

The receptor chain draws on TRBV7-7 and TRBJ2-7, and perhaps TRBD2 as D gene, on 5 matching bases. This specimen consisted of CD4+ or CD8+ T cells sorted from blood, obtained in a trial of the OX40 agonist ivuxolimab. The origin of this receptor is an adult with an advanced solid tumor such as melanoma, head and neck, liver or kidney cancer. Here is the DNA: TGTGCTAGCAGCTTAGGGTCGGGGTTGGACTACGAGCAGTACTTC. Protein translation: CASSLGSGLDYEQYF.